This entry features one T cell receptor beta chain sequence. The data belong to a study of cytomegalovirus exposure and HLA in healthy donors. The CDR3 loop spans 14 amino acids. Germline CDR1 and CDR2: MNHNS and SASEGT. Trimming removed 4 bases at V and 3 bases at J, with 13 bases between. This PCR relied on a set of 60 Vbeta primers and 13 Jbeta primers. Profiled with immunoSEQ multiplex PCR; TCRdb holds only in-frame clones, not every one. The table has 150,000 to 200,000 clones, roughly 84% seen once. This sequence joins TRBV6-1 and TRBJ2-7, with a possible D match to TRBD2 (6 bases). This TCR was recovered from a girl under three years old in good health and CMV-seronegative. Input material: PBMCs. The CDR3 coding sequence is TGTGCCAGCAGTGCCGGGAGAAGGGACTACGAGCAGTACTTC. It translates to CASSAGRRDYEQYF.